This T cell receptor (beta chain) was sequenced in a study of blood T cells in healthy people across ages (dated by TCRdb to about 2015). Broadly, across the study: In model experiments, template switching captured about one uniquely barcoded TCR beta cDNA molecule for every two T cells. Using deep sequencing normalized with unique cDNA molecular identifiers, the study measured how TCR beta repertoire diversity changes with age. Four age groups were formed from the donors: young (average around 15 years), middle-aged (more than 35), aged (under 70) and long-lived (about 80). Donors of different ages were randomly distributed across sequencing lanes to avoid experimental bias. Two additional independent replicas of 1 million unique cDNA reads from the same blood draw were analyzed for two donors (one aged 18 to 30 and one aged 80 or older).

Overall study outcomes, separate from this receptor: Estimates of total diversity based on one million sequenced T cells were considered lower bounds and underestimates. Observed TCR beta diversity per million T cells fell roughly linearly with age, and a significant reduction was already apparent by age around 40. Observed TCR beta diversity correlated strongly with the percentage of naive T cells measured by flow cytometry. Compared with the aged group, the long-lived group had more naive CD4+ T cells, fewer expanded clones and increased TCR diversity, suggesting age selection. Conclusive comparison of naive and antigen-experienced compartments was prevented by the profiling of bulk unsorted PBMCs. The CMV infection status of donors was not known, potentially confounding age-related changes in expanded clonotypes.

Library preparation used 5' RACE. Sequenced on an Illumina HiSeq 2500. A second PCR of roughly 7 to 11 cycles was run with a J-beta primer mix and a sample-barcoded 5' primer. A template-switch 5' adaptor carrying 12 random nucleotides introduced a unique molecular identifier onto each TCR beta cDNA molecule. At least 3 million CDR3-containing paired-end reads were obtained from each sample. First-strand cDNA synthesis was performed from all RNA using the Mint cDNA synthesis kit, with priming by a TRBC-specific oligonucleotide. All cDNA was treated with uracil-DNA glycosylase and then went through a first 18-cycle PCR with the universal primers M1SS and BC2_uni_R. In the paper's pipeline: For normalization, 1 million high-quality reads were randomly selected from each sample, with every read carrying a distinct molecular identifier. Reads sharing molecular identifiers were discarded rather than binned into consensus sequences. CDR3 identification, clonotype clustering and error correction used MiTCR with a Q25 quality threshold and the strictest error-elimination algorithm. A nonparametric unseen species model with Euler transformation was used to estimate lower-bound total TCR beta diversity. TCRdb ran its own pipeline on the public reads, namely fastp trimming at Q25 and MiXCR clone calling, and kept in-frame beta chains. Each CDR3 protein appears once, grouped with its most common genes and DNA. The authors' filters were not applied to this entry. This sample gives 600,000 to 850,000 distinct CDR3 sequences in total; roughly 41% of them show up just once. The ten biggest clones cover less than 25% of the sample.

This clonotype was seen a few times. What antigen it recognizes has not been identified. Base qualities are missing; no much larger clone stands one base away. Donors were under 40 systemically healthy Caucasian individuals from Russia aged roughly 6 to 95 years. Ten milliliters of peripheral blood were drawn from each donor into EDTA-treated Vacutainer tubes. Ficoll-Paque density-gradient centrifugation was used to isolate PBMCs, with at least 6 million obtained per sample. Trizol reagent was used to extract total RNA from the PBMCs, yielding at least 5 micrograms per sample. For every donor, an aliquot of PBMCs went through flow cytometry to measure the percentages of naive CD45RAhigh/CD27high T cells. The TCR originated in a woman between 55 and 75 years old in good health. The specimen sequenced was blood.

The sequenced DNA: TGTGCCAGCAGACAGGGCTATGGCTACACCTTC. It specifies CASRQGYGYTF. The chain employs TRBV12-3 or TRBV12-4 and TRBJ1-2; TRBD1 could be the D gene, as 6 bases match. A distance of 6 bases separates the germline ends of V and J, which lose 6 bases and 4 bases respectively. From the cysteine through the phenylalanine, the CDR3 covers 11 amino acids. Only the CDR3 DNA stays, 33 bases, in frame from base 1.